This is a list of T cell receptor beta chains from one sample in a study of regulatory T cells in long-lasting Graves disease. Each CDR3 protein gets one entry after TCRdb re-called the multiplex PCR reads with MiXCR. The table shows roughly 500,000 distinct CDR3 sequences, with under 25% occurring only once. The sequencing used peripheral blood mononuclear cells (PBMCs), collected when the disease was refractory, from a patient treated with antithyroid drugs. Every receptor here comes from a female donor with Graves disease. The CDR3 runs from the conserved cysteine through the conserved F or W. A D gene is named only where the DNA matches it firmly. The listing skips clone size in some rows; elsewhere it reads once, few, many or a size class.

D gene,J gene,V gene,CDR3 length,clone size,CDR3 protein,CDR3 DNA
.,TRBJ1-1,TRBV10-3,14,.,CAISESGADTEAFF,TGTGCCATCAGTGAGTCGGGGGCCGACACTGAAGCTTTCTTT
.,TRBJ2-5,TRBV29-1,11,few,CSVMGQETQYF,TGCAGCGTTATGGGGCAGGAGACCCAGTACTTC
.,TRBJ1-1,TRBV28,11,many,CATLTNTEAFF,TGTGCCACTCTAACTAACACTGAAGCTTTCTTT
.,TRBJ1-1,TRBV14,13,many,CASSQNRDTEAFF,TGTGCCAGCAGCCAAAACAGGGACACTGAAGCTTTCTTT
.,TRBJ2-6,TRBV11-2,19,.,CASSLRNPQGSAGANVLTF,TGTGCCAGCAGCCTCCGCAACCCTCAGGGTAGCGCTGGGGCCAACGTCCTGACTTTC
.,TRBJ1-1,TRBV30,11,.,CAWTTAGKAFF,TGTGCCTGGACGACAGCAGGGAAAGCTTTCTTT
.,TRBJ1-6,TRBV12-3/TRBV12-4,15,many,CASSRTGTYNSPLHF,TGTGCCAGCAGCCGGACCGGGACTTATAATTCACCCCTCCACTTT
.,TRBJ2-2,TRBV19,14,.,CASSMERLGGELFF,TGTGCCAGTAGTATGGAGCGGTTAGGCGGGGAGCTGTTTTTT
.,TRBJ2-7,TRBV6-1,16,many,CASSYGPGREDYEQYF,TGTGCCAGCAGCTATGGTCCGGGAAGGGAGGACTACGAGCAGTACTTC
.,TRBJ1-2,TRBV6-1,14,many,CASSPIEGSSGYTF,TGTGCCAGCAGTCCAATCGAAGGTTCCTCTGGCTACACCTTC
.,TRBJ2-7,TRBV29-1,13,.,CSGCDPPSYEQYF,TGCAGCGGTTGCGACCCTCCTTCCTACGAGCAGTACTTC
.,TRBJ2-7,TRBV6-9,12,many,CASSYVPWEQYF,TGTGCCAGCAGTTACGTTCCGTGGGAGCAGTACTTC
.,TRBJ2-7,TRBV29-1,14,.,CSVGSTTSSYEQYF,TGCAGCGTTGGGTCGACTACTTCATCCTACGAGCAGTACTTC
.,TRBJ1-2,TRBV6-2/TRBV6-3,13,.,CASTPRGWGGYTF,TGTGCCAGCACTCCAAGGGGGTGGGGTGGCTACACCTTC
TRBD1,TRBJ2-7,TRBV20-1,14,many,CSARDSRTGVEQYF,TGCAGTGCTAGAGATAGTAGGACAGGGGTCGAGCAGTACTTC